The clone carrying this T cell receptor beta chain appeared a single time. Its antigen remains unknown. Per germline, CDR1 SGDLS and CDR2 YYNGEE. The CDR3 runs to 15 residues. J gave up 5 bases and V 0 bases, and 5 bases lay outside the gene matches. The sample comes from a study of shared clonotypes between healthy human individuals. Study observations and caveats: Richness estimates generally favored naive over memory subsets. With few donors, the genetic and exposure-history diversity represented was limited. Clonotypes not shared had lower generation probabilities than those common to all four donors.

CD8 cells classed as naive were CD45RO-negative and positively selected for CCR7, excluding terminally differentiated effector memory CD45RA+ cells. Donors, healthy HIV-negative adults, lacked recent acute infections or vaccinations. Clones were read by immunoSEQ multiplex PCR, and TCRdb kept only the in-frame ones, dropping some. The repertoire consists of about 1,900,000 clones, with over 85% occurring once and the leading ten covering 1% to 1.5%. This receptor was identified in a man aged 18 to 30 in good health. J is TRBJ2-5 and V is TRBV9; 9 bases align to TRBD2. Sequenced sample: naive CD8+ T cells sorted from blood. CDR3 protein: CASSVGSGGWETQYF. The CDR3 DNA sequence: TGTGCCAGCAGCGTAGGTAGCGGGGGTTGGGAGACCCAGTACTTC. The full variable domain, rest sourced from reference TRBV9 and TRBJ2-5, is DSGVTQTPKHLITATGQRVTLRCSPRSGDLSVYWYQQSLDQGLQFLIQYYNGEERAKGNILERFSAQQFPDLHSELNLSSLELGDSALYFCASSVGSGGWETQYFGPGTRLLVL.